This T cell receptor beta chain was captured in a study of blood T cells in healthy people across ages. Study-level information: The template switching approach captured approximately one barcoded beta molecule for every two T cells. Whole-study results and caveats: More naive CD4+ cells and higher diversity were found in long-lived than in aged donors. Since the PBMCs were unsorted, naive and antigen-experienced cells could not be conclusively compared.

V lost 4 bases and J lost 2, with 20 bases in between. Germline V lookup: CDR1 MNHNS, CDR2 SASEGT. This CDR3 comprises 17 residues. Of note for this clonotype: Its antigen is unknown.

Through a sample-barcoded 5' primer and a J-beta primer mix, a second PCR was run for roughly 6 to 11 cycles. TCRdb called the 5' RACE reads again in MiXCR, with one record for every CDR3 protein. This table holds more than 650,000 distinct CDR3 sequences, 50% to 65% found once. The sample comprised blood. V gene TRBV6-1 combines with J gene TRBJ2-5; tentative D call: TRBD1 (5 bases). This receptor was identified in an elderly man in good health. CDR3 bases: TGTGCCAGCAGTGTTGCAGGGTTCCGTTTGTGGCAAGAGACCCAGTACTTC. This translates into CASSVAGFRLWQETQYF.